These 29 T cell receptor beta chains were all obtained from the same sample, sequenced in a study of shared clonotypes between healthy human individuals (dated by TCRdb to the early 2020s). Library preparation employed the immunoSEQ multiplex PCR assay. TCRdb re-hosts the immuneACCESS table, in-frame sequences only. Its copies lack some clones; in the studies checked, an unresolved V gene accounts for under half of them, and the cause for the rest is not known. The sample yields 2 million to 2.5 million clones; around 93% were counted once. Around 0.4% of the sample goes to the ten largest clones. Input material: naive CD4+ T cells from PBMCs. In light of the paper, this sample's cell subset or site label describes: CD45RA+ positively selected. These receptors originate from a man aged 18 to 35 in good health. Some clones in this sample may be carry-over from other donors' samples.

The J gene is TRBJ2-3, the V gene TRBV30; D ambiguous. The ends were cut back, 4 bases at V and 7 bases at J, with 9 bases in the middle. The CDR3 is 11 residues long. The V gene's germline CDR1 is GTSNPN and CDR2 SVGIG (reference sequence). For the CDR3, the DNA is TGTGCCTGGACAGACCTTTATACGCAGTATTTT. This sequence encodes CAWTDLYTQYF. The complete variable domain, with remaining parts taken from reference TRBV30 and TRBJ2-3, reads SQTIHQWPATLVQPVGSPLSLECTVEGTSNPNLYWYRQAAGRGLQLLFYSVGIGQISSEVPQNLSASRPQDRQFILSSKKLLLSDSGFYLCAWTDLYTQYFGPGTRLTVL.

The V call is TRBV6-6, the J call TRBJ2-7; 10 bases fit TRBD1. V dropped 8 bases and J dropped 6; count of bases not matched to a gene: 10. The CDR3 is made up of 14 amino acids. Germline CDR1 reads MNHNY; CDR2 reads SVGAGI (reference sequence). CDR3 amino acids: CASRDRGQEGEQYF. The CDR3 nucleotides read TGTGCCAGCCGAGACAGGGGGCAGGAAGGCGAGCAGTACTTC.

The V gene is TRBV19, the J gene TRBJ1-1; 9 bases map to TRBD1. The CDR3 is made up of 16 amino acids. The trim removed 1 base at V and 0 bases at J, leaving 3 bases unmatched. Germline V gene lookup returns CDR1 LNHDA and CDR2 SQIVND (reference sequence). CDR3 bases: TGTGCCAGTAGTATAGCCGGGACAGGGTTGAACACTGAAGCTTTCTTT. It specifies CASSIAGTGLNTEAFF.

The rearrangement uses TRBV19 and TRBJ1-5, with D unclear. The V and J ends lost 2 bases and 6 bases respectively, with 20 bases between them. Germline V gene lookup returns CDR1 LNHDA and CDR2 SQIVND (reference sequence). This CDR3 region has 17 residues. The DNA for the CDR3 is TGTGCCAGTAGTATATCCCCCAATTTCCGGGGAGTTCAGCCCCAGCATTTT. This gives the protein CASSISPNFRGVQPQHF.

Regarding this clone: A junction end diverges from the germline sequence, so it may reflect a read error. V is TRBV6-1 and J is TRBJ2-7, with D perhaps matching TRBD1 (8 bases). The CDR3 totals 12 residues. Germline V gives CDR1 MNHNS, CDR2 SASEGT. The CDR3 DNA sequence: TGTGCCAGCAGTGATGGGGGGGACAGGTGGCACTTC. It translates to CASSDGGDRWHF.

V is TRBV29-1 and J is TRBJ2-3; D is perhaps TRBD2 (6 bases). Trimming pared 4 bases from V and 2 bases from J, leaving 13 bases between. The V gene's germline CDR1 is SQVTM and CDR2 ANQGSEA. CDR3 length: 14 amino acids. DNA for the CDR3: TGCAGCGTTGCCCCTCCTAGCGACACAGATACGCAGTATTTT. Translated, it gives CSVAPPSDTDTQYF.

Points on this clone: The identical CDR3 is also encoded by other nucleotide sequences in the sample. CDR3 bases: TGCAGTGCTAGGCCGGGGGAGCAGTACTTC. It yields the protein CSARPGEQYF. The J gene is TRBJ2-7, the V gene TRBV20-1, with D possibly TRBD2 on 5 matching bases. This CDR3 is 10 amino acids long. Germline CDR1 reads DFQATT; CDR2 reads SNEGSKA (reference sequence). The ends were cut back, 3 bases at V and 7 bases at J, with 7 bases in the middle.

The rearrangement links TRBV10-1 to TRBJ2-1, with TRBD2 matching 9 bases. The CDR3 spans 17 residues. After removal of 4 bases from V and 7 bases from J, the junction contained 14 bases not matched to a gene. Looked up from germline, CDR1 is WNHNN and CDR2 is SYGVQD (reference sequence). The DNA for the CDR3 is TGCGCCAGCAGTGCCGTGGGTAGCGGGAGTGGTAGAAATGAGCAGTTCTTC. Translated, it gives CASSAVGSGSGRNEQFF.

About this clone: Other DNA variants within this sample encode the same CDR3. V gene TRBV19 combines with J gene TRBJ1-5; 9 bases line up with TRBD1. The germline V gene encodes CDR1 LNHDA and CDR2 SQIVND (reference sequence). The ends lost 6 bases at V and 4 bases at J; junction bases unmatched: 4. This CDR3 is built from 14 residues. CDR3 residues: CASSPGQGNQPQHF. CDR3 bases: TGTGCCAGTAGCCCCGGACAGGGGAATCAGCCCCAGCATTTT.

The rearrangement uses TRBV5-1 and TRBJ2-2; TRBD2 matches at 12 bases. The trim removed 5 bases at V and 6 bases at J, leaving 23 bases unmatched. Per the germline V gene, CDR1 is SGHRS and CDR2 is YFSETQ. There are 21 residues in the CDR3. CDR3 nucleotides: TGCGCCAGCAGTTACTTTCCGCTTGGCCAACTAGCGGGAGGTACCTCCGGGGAGCTGTTTTTT. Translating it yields CASSYFPLGQLAGGTSGELFF.

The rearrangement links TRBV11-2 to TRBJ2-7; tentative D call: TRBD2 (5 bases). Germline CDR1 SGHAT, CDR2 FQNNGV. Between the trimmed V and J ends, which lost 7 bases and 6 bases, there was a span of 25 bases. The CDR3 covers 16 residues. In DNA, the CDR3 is TGTGCCAGCATCAATTACCCCGCTAGGGAGTTCACCGAGCAGTACTTC. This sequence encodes CASINYPAREFTEQYF.

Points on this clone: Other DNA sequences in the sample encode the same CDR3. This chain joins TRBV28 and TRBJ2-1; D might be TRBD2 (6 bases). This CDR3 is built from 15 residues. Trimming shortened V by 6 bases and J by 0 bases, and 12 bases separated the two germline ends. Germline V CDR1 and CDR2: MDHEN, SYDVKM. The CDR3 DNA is TGTGCCAGCAGGGGAGGAGGGGCCTCCTACAATGAGCAGTTCTTC. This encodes CASRGGGASYNEQFF.

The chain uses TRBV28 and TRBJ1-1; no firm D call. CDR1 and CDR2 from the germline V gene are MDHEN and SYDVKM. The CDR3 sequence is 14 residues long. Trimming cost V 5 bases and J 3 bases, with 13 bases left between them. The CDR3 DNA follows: TGTGCCAGCAGTACTGGGGTTGGGTACACTGAAGCTTTCTTT. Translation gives CASSTGVGYTEAFF.

The CDR3 nucleotides are TGTGCCAGCAGCTTAATTCGGCAAGAGACCCAGTACTTC. It codes for CASSLIRQETQYF. The rearrangement joins TRBV11-2 to TRBJ2-5, with D unresolved. Trimming took off 2 bases at V and 2 bases at J, with 6 bases between the two ends. The CDR3 spans 13 residues. Germline CDR1 reads SGHAT; CDR2 reads FQNNGV. The full variable domain, in which reference TRBV11-2 and TRBJ2-5 provide the parts outside the CDR3, is EAGVAQSPRYKIIEKRQSVAFWCNPISGHATLYWYQQILGQGPKLLIQFQNNGVVDDSQLPKDRFSAERLKGVDSTLKIQPAKLEDSAVYLCASSLIRQETQYFGPGTRLLVL.

The CDR3 protein is CASSPPSPETQYF. CDR3 nucleotide sequence: TGTGCCAGCTCACCACCGTCCCCAGAGACCCAGTACTTC. V is TRBV18 and J is TRBJ2-5; D remains ambiguous. From germline, CDR1 is KGHSH and CDR2 LQKENI. Trimming pared 0 bases from V and 4 bases from J, leaving 6 bases between. This CDR3 is built from 13 residues.

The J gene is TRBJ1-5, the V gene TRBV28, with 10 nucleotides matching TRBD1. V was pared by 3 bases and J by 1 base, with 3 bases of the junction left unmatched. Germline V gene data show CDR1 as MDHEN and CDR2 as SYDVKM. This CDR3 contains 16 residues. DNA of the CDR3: TGTGCCAGCAGTTTCGGGGACAGGGGAAGCAATCAGCCCCAGCATTTT. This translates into CASSFGDRGSNQPQHF.

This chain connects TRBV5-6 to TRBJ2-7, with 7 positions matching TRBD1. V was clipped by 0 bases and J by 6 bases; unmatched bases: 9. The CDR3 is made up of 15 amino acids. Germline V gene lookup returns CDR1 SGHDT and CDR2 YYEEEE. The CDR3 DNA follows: TGTGCCAGCAGCTTGGATCGGCTGCGACAGGGCGAGCAGTACTTC. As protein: CASSLDRLRQGEQYF.

Written as DNA, the CDR3 is TGTGCCAGCAGCGCCGAGCCTAGACAAGGGGCCTACGAGCAGTACTTC. It yields the protein CASSAEPRQGAYEQYF. The V call is TRBV9, the J call TRBJ2-7; possibly TRBD1 for D (5 bases). Between the trimmed V and J ends, which lost 3 bases and 2 bases, there was a span of 18 bases. The germline V gene has CDR1 SGDLS and CDR2 YYNGEE. The CDR3 is 16 residues long.

CDR3 region: CASRSTGADEQYF. CDR3 DNA: TGTGCCAGCAGATCGACAGGGGCGGACGAGCAGTACTTC. This chain connects TRBV7-3 to TRBJ2-7; TRBD1 matches at 8 bases. The germline V gene has CDR1 SGHTA and CDR2 FQGTGA. The CDR3 consists of 13 residues. Losses at the gene ends were 6 bases for V and 5 bases for J; bases not matched to a gene: 6.

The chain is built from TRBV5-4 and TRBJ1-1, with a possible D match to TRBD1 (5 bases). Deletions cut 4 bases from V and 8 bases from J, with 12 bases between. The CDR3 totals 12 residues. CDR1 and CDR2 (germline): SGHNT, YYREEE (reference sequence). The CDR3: CASSQPRGEAFF. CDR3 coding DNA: TGTGCCAGCAGCCAACCGAGGGGAGAAGCTTTCTTT.

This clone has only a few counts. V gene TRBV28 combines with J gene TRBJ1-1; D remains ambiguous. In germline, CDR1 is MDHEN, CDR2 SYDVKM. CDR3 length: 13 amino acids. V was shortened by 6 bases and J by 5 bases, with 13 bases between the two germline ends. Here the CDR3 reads CASRPQDGTEAFF. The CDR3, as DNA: TGTGCCAGCAGGCCTCAGGATGGGACTGAAGCTTTCTTT.

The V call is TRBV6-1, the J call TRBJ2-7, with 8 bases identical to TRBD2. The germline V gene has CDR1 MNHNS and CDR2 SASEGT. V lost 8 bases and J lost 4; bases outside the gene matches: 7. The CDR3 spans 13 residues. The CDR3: CASQREPLYEQYF. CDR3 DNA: TGTGCCAGCCAGCGGGAGCCATTGTACGAGCAGTACTTC.

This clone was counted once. CDR3 protein: CASSPGQEARVRNQPQHF. CDR3 in DNA: TGTGCCAGTTCGCCAGGGCAGGAGGCGAGAGTTCGAAATCAGCCCCAGCATTTT. The genes are TRBV19 and TRBJ1-5, with a weak D call TRBD1 (5 bases). Germline CDR1 LNHDA, CDR2 SQIVND (reference sequence). CDR3 size: 18 residues. The germline V and J ends were trimmed by 8 bases and 4 bases, with 27 bases remaining between them.

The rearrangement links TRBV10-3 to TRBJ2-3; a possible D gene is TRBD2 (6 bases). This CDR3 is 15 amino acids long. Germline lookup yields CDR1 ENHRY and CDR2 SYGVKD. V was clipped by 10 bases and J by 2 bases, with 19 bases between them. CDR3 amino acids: CATGRGGPLTDTQYF. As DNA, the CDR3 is TGTGCCACAGGGCGGGGTGGGCCCCTCACAGATACGCAGTATTTT.

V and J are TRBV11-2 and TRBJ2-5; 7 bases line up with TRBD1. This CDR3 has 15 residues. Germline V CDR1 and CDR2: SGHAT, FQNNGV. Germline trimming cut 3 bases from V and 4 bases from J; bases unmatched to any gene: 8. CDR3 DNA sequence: TGTGCCAGCAGCTTTAGGGGGCTCTCACCAGAGACCCAGTACTTC. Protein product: CASSFRGLSPETQYF.

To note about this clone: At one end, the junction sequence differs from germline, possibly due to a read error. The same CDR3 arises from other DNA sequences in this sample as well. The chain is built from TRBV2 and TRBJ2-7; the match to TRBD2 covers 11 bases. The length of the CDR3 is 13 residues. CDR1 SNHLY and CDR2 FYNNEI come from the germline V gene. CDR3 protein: CATSSGRAYEQYF. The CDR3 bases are TGTGCCACCAGTAGCGGGAGGGCTTACGAGCAGTACTTC. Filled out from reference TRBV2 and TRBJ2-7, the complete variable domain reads EPEVTQTPSHQVTQMGQEVILRCVPISNHLYFYWYRQILGQKVEFLVSFYNNEISEKSEIFDDQFSVERPDGSNFTLKIRSTKLEDSAMYFCATSSGRAYEQYFGPGTRLTVT.

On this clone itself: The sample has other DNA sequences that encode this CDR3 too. CDR3 coding DNA: TGCAGCGTTGTGGGCGCAGGCCGAGAGACCCAGTACTTC. It specifies CSVVGAGRETQYF. V and J are TRBV29-1 and TRBJ2-5; D gene ambiguous. The V end lost 4 bases, the J end lost 4 bases, and 13 bases lay between the germline ends. Germline CDR1 reads SQVTM; CDR2 reads ANQGSEA. The CDR3 totals 13 residues. The whole variable domain, filled in from reference TRBV29-1 and TRBJ2-5, reads SAVISQKPSRDICQRGTSLTIQCQVDSQVTMMFWYRQQPGQSLTLIATANQGSEATYESGFVIDKFPISRPNLTFSTLTVSNMSPEDSSIYLCSVVGAGRETQYFGPGTRLLVL.

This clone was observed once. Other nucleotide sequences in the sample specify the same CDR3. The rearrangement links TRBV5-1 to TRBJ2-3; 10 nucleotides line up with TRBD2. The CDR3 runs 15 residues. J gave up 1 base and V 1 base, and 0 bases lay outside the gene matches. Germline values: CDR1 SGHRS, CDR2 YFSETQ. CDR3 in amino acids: CASSLLAGGTDTQYF. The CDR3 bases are TGCGCCAGCAGCTTGCTAGCGGGAGGCACAGATACGCAGTATTTT.

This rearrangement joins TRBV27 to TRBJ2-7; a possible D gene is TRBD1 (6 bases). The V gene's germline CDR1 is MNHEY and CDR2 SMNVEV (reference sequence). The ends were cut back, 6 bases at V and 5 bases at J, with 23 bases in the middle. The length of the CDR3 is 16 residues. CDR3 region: CASRRGHRVGEDEQYF. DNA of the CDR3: TGTGCCAGCAGGAGAGGTCACAGGGTCGGAGAGGACGAGCAGTACTTC.